Below are 19 T cell receptor beta chains sequenced from a single sample in a study of human versus mouse CDR3 diversity and MHC coevolution. Clones were read by immunoSEQ multiplex PCR, and TCRdb kept only the in-frame ones, dropping some. The sample has fewer than 80,000 clones, just under 95% seen once; the top ten hold more than 0.13%. Source material: naive CD4+ T cells from blood. Described subset: CD45RO-negative CD62L-positive naive CD4 T cells. The receptors were gathered from a person aged 30 to 69 in good health.

The chain joins TRBV28 to TRBJ2-3; D call uncertain. This CDR3 spans 14 amino acids. Per germline, CDR1 MDHEN and CDR2 SYDVKM. Trimming shortened V by 3 bases and J by 2 bases, and 9 bases separated the two germline ends. The CDR3 bases are TGTGCCAGCAGTTTTTCCGGAGCCACAGATACGCAGTATTTT. It specifies CASSFSGATDTQYF.

DNA for the CDR3: TGTGCCAGCAGTTTAGGACTAGCGGGGGGTGGTACGCAGTATTTT. This encodes CASSLGLAGGGTQYF. The V gene is TRBV28, the J gene TRBJ2-3, with 14 bases that match TRBD2. There are 15 residues in the CDR3. J gave up 8 bases and V 2 bases, and 3 bases lay outside the gene matches. Germline CDR1 and CDR2: MDHEN and SYDVKM.

The V call is TRBV19, the J call TRBJ2-1; 11 bases map to TRBD2. V shed 6 bases and J 0 bases; nucleotides not matched to a gene: 1. The length of the CDR3 is 15 residues. CDR1 is LNHDA, CDR2 SQIVND, per germline (reference sequence). CDR3 protein: CASRLAGGSYNEQFF. In DNA form, the CDR3 reads TGTGCCAGTAGGCTAGCGGGAGGCTCCTACAATGAGCAGTTCTTC.

This rearrangement joins TRBV2 to TRBJ1-2; the match to TRBD1 covers 7 bases. CDR1 and CDR2 (germline): SNHLY, FYNNEI. The CDR3 length is 13 residues. Germline trimming cut 6 bases from V and 4 bases from J; bases unmatched to any gene: 5. The CDR3 DNA follows: TGTGCCAGCAGGGAGGGGACAGCCTATGGCTACACCTTC. Translating gives CASREGTAYGYTF.

The rearrangement joins TRBV6-5 to TRBJ1-1; D gene unclear. The germline gives CDR1 MNHEY, CDR2 SVGAGI. The V gene lost 2 bases and the J gene lost 3 bases, with 10 bases spanning the gap. The CDR3 spans 14 residues. The CDR3 region is CASSYGGVDTEAFF. The DNA for the CDR3 is TGTGCCAGCAGTTACGGCGGGGTGGACACTGAAGCTTTCTTT.

The chain is built from TRBV7-9 and TRBJ2-3, with D tentatively TRBD1 (6 bases). This CDR3 contains 15 residues. Germline values: CDR1 SEHNR, CDR2 FQNEAQ (reference sequence). Trimming took 2 bases from V and 6 from J, leaving 15 bases between them. The CDR3 is CASSLWGRGGDTQYF. The CDR3 bases are TGTGCCAGCAGCTTATGGGGCAGGGGTGGGGATACGCAGTATTTT.

The rearrangement joins TRBV19 to TRBJ1-2; a weak D match, TRBD1 (6 bases). Trimming removed 9 bases from V and 4 bases from J, with 18 bases in between. The CDR3 totals 14 residues. The germline CDR1 and CDR2 sequences are LNHDA and SQIVND (reference sequence). CDR3 amino acids: CASAPLGQAYGYTF. Here the CDR3 DNA reads TGTGCCAGCGCCCCTTTGGGACAAGCCTATGGCTACACCTTC. The full variable domain, in which reference TRBV19 and TRBJ1-2 provide the parts outside the CDR3, is DGGITQSPKYLFRKEGQNVTLSCEQNLNHDAMYWYRQDPGQGLRLIYYSQIVNDFQKGDIAEGYSVSREKKESFPLTVTSAQKNPTAFYLCASAPLGQAYGYTFGSGTRLTVV.

The chain is built from TRBV5-1 and TRBJ2-7; 8 bases align to TRBD2. Germline CDR1 SGHRS, CDR2 YFSETQ. The CDR3 has 15 residues. V trimming: 0 bases; J trimming: 0 bases; junction bases outside the gene matches: 2. The DNA for the CDR3 is TGCGCCAGCAGCTTGGAGCGGGGGACCTCCTACGAGCAGTACTTC. It yields the protein CASSLERGTSYEQYF.

This chain connects TRBV4-1 to TRBJ2-2; TRBD2 aligns across 12 bases. The CDR3 has 18 residues. CDR1 is MGHRA and CDR2 is YSYEKL in the germline V gene. V was clipped by 5 bases and J by 1 base; unmatched bases: 8. The CDR3 region is CASSTLAGGNMNTGELFF. The CDR3 DNA follows: TGCGCCAGCAGCACGCTAGCGGGGGGGAATATGAACACCGGGGAGCTGTTTTTT.

The J gene is TRBJ1-6, the V gene TRBV4-1, with a weak D call TRBD1 (5 bases). Germline CDR1 reads MGHRA; CDR2 reads YSYEKL. Trimming left V 1 base short and J 7 bases short, with 14 bases between. The CDR3 length is 16 residues. CDR3 region: CASSQVTGRRNSPLHF. Written as DNA, the CDR3 is TGCGCCAGCAGCCAAGTCACAGGCAGAAGGAATTCACCCCTCCACTTT.

The genes are TRBV27 and TRBJ2-2; D remains ambiguous. Looked up from germline, CDR1 is MNHEY and CDR2 is SMNVEV (reference sequence). V was shortened by 6 bases and J by 6 bases, with 14 bases between the two germline ends. The CDR3 is 14 residues long. CDR3 sequence (DNA): TGTGCCAGCAGCAAATCTACCCTCGCCGGGGAGCTGTTTTTT. Translation gives CASSKSTLAGELFF.

The chain carries TRBV6-6 and TRBJ1-5; TRBD1 is a possible D gene (6 bases). V was cut by 6 bases and J by 5 bases, with 14 bases left in between. This CDR3 spans 14 amino acids. CDR1 MNHNY and CDR2 SVGAGI come from the germline V gene (reference sequence). Here the CDR3 reads CASRRQVGDQPQHF. CDR3 in DNA: TGTGCCAGCAGACGACAGGTCGGTGATCAGCCCCAGCATTTT.

J is TRBJ2-3 and V is TRBV5-1, with 10 bases fitting TRBD2. The length of the CDR3 is 18 residues. With 3 bases clipped from V and 5 bases from J, the junction kept 15 bases outside the gene matches. The germline CDR1 and CDR2 sequences are SGHRS and YFSETQ. CDR3 sequence: CASSSQPSAGGPGDTQYF. As DNA, the CDR3 is TGCGCCAGCAGCTCTCAACCCTCAGCGGGAGGGCCCGGAGATACGCAGTATTTT.

The rearrangement links TRBV18 to TRBJ1-2; TRBD1 matches 9 bases. The V segment lost 6 bases and the J segment 5 bases; nucleotides outside the gene matches: 10. Germline lookup yields CDR1 KGHSH and CDR2 LQKENI. This CDR3 is 15 amino acids long. CDR3 DNA: TGTGCCAGCTCCCCTACGCGGACAGGGGAATATGGCTACACCTTC. Encoded protein: CASSPTRTGEYGYTF.

The chain has TRBV18 and TRBJ2-1; 10 bases align to TRBD2. The germline gives CDR1 KGHSH, CDR2 LQKENI. This CDR3 is 12 amino acids long. After removal of 6 bases from V and 14 bases from J, the junction contained 7 bases not matched to a gene. The chain's CDR3 is CASSVGLARKFF. The CDR3 DNA is TGTGCCAGCTCCGTGGGACTAGCGAGAAAGTTCTTC.

The rearrangement uses TRBV5-1 and TRBJ2-5; 7 bases map to TRBD2. The CDR3 spans 14 residues. Per germline, CDR1 SGHRS and CDR2 YFSETQ. Trimming at V came to 7 bases and at J to 5 bases, leaving 11 bases not matched to a gene. The CDR3 sequence: CASSTGGTGETQYF. The CDR3 DNA follows: TGCGCCAGCTCCACGGGGGGAACGGGGGAGACCCAGTACTTC.

This clone showed up just once. V is TRBV19 and J is TRBJ1-1, with D maybe TRBD1 (6 bases). From germline, CDR1 is LNHDA and CDR2 SQIVND (reference sequence). Trimming took off 4 bases at V and 1 base at J, with 19 bases between the two ends. The CDR3 has 17 residues. Here the CDR3 reads CASSNGNGGRGNTEAFF. DNA of the CDR3: TGTGCCAGTAGTAATGGTAATGGGGGCAGGGGGAACACTGAAGCTTTCTTT.

This clone was seen once. The J gene is TRBJ1-2, the V gene TRBV29-1, with 7 nucleotides matching TRBD1. Germline V gives CDR1 SQVTM, CDR2 ANQGSEA. This CDR3 comprises 14 residues. Losses at the gene ends were 1 base for V and 5 bases for J; bases not matched to a gene: 7. The CDR3, as DNA: TGCAGCGTTGAAGTCTACGCAGGGGGGTATGGCTACACCTTC. It yields the protein CSVEVYAGGYGYTF.

This chain connects TRBV5-1 to TRBJ2-1; maybe TRBD2 (5 bases). This CDR3 spans 15 amino acids. Trimming took off 6 bases at V and 3 bases at J, with 16 bases between the two ends. The germline V gene has CDR1 SGHRS and CDR2 YFSETQ. The CDR3 coding sequence is TGCGCCAGCACCCCGGCAGAGGGTGGCTACAATGAGCAGTTCTTC. Amino acid sequence: CASTPAEGGYNEQFF.